The 23 T cell receptor beta chains presented below share a single source sample, sequenced in a study of shared clonotypes between healthy human individuals. The protocol was immunoSEQ multiplex PCR, while the TCRdb copy is restricted to in-frame clones and leaves out a portion. Of 2 million to 3 million clones in the sample, over 85% were seen once. Input material: naive CD4+ T cells from PBMCs. Noted subset: CD45RA+ positively selected. These receptors all come from a man aged 18 to 29 in good health. Some clones in this sample may be carry-over from other donors' samples.

The genes are TRBV11-2 and TRBJ1-5; no definite D call. V was clipped by 5 bases and J by 2 bases, with 10 bases between them. Germline assignment: CDR1 SGHAT and CDR2 FQNNGV. The CDR3 is 14 amino acids. In DNA, the CDR3 is TGTGCCAGCAGCAATGACGGTGGCAATCAGCCCCAGCATTTT. Encoded protein: CASSNDGGNQPQHF.

The rearrangement joins TRBV20-1 to TRBJ1-2; TRBD1 agrees at 7 bases. The CDR3 contains 10 residues. Looked up from germline, CDR1 is DFQATT and CDR2 is SNEGSKA (reference sequence). The trim removed 1 base at V and 14 bases at J, leaving 4 bases unmatched. In DNA form, the CDR3 reads TGCAGTGCTAGAGTCCCGGACAGGACCTTC. The encoded protein is CSARVPDRTF.

This chain uses TRBV5-4 with TRBJ1-2, with D possibly matching TRBD1 (6 bases). This CDR3 spans 14 amino acids. Deletions cut 0 bases from V and 5 bases from J, with 11 bases between. Germline CDR1 is SGHNT and CDR2 is YYREEE (reference sequence). The CDR3 nucleotides are TGTGCCAGCAGCTTGGCAGGGGCCCGGTATGGCTACACCTTC. Its translation is CASSLAGARYGYTF.

The rearrangement joins TRBV5-4 to TRBJ2-7; 12 bases line up with TRBD2. The CDR3 totals 17 residues. V was pared by 0 bases and J by 6 bases, with 10 bases of the junction left unmatched. CDR1 and CDR2 from the germline V gene are SGHNT and YYREEE (reference sequence). The CDR3: CASSLGGLTSGRLEQYF. The CDR3 DNA reads TGTGCCAGCAGCTTGGGGGGACTGACTAGCGGGAGACTCGAGCAGTACTTC. Full variable domain (outside the CDR3, taken from reference TRBV5-4 and TRBJ2-7): ETGVTQSPTHLIKTRGQQVTLRCSSQSGHNTVSWYQQALGQGPQFIFQYYREEENGRGNFPPRFSGLQFPNYSSELNVNALELDDSALYLCASSLGGLTSGRLEQYFGPGTRLTVT.

The rearrangement joins TRBV19 to TRBJ2-7; no firm D call. The ends were cut back, 2 bases at V and 0 bases at J, with 8 bases in the middle. The CDR3 consists of 14 residues. Germline values: CDR1 LNHDA, CDR2 SQIVND (reference sequence). The CDR3 DNA sequence: TGTGCCAGTAGTATACAGAGGAGCTCCTACGAGCAGTACTTC. As protein: CASSIQRSSYEQYF. Combining the CDR3 with reference TRBV19 and TRBJ2-7 gives the whole variable domain DGGITQSPKYLFRKEGQNVTLSCEQNLNHDAMYWYRQDPGQGLRLIYYSQIVNDFQKGDIAEGYSVSREKKESFPLTVTSAQKNPTAFYLCASSIQRSSYEQYFGPGTRLTVT.

The chain uses TRBV2 and TRBJ2-4; D remains unclear. From germline, CDR1 is SNHLY and CDR2 FYNNEI. The CDR3 totals 16 residues. Trimming cost V 2 bases and J 0 bases, with 11 bases left between them. This CDR3 is CASSERVNLAKNIQYF. The CDR3 DNA sequence: TGTGCCAGCAGTGAACGGGTTAACTTAGCCAAAAACATTCAGTACTTC.

The V gene is TRBV28, the J gene TRBJ2-3; D not resolved. The CDR3 is 14 residues long. V was clipped by 5 bases and J by 4 bases, with 13 bases between them. Germline CDR1 MDHEN, CDR2 SYDVKM. Here the CDR3 reads CASSPSFRPDTQYF. Written as DNA, the CDR3 is TGTGCCAGCAGTCCGTCGTTTAGGCCAGATACGCAGTATTTT.

This clone was seen just once. The chain is built from TRBV28 and TRBJ2-1, with TRBD2 matching 12 bases. Germline V gives CDR1 MDHEN, CDR2 SYDVKM. The CDR3 contains 15 residues. With 5 bases clipped from V and 6 bases from J, the junction kept 5 bases outside the gene matches. CDR3 DNA sequence: TGTGCCAGCAGTCTGACTAGCGGGAGAGGCAATGAGCAGTTCTTC. The encoded protein is CASSLTSGRGNEQFF.

The V call is TRBV5-6, the J call TRBJ2-3, with 10 nucleotides matching TRBD2. The CDR3 is made up of 18 amino acids. J gave up 8 bases and V 3 bases, and 18 bases lay outside the gene matches. From germline, CDR1 is SGHDT and CDR2 YYEEEE. The chain's CDR3 is CASSSSLAGVGVRGTQYF. In nucleotides, the CDR3 is TGTGCCAGCAGCTCCTCTCTAGCGGGAGTAGGGGTGAGAGGTACGCAGTATTTT.

This rearrangement joins TRBV6-1 to TRBJ1-2, with D perhaps matching TRBD1 (6 bases). The CDR3 runs 13 residues. Per germline, CDR1 MNHNS and CDR2 SASEGT. Trimming removed 2 bases at V and 4 bases at J, with 8 bases between. In DNA form, the CDR3 reads TGTGCCAGCAGTGAAACAGGGCGCTATGGCTACACCTTC. Translated: CASSETGRYGYTF.

This clone occurred once. A clone one base away is much larger, so this may be a read error. The V and J genes are TRBV11-2 and TRBJ1-1; D is unresolved. CDR3 length equals 13 residues. Germline lookup yields CDR1 SGHAT and CDR2 FQNNGV. V was clipped by 0 bases and J by 4 bases, with 6 bases between them. The CDR3 sequence is CASSLEVGTEAFF. CDR3 coding DNA: TGTGCCAGCAGCTTAGAGGTGGGCACTGAAGCTTTCTTT.

The chain uses TRBV2 and TRBJ1-5, with TRBD1 matching over 7 bases. CDR1 and CDR2 from the germline V gene are SNHLY and FYNNEI. The CDR3 is 16 residues long. Trimming cost V 2 bases and J 8 bases; bases outside gene matches: 12. DNA of the CDR3: TGTGCCAGCAGTGAAACCGGGGACAGTTGGAGAGAGCCCCAGCATTTT. Protein sequence: CASSETGDSWREPQHF.

The chain uses TRBV7-3 and TRBJ2-1, with a possible D match to TRBD2 (6 bases). Trimming removed 0 bases at V and 4 bases at J, with 10 bases between. Germline CDR1 reads SGHTA; CDR2 reads FQGTGA. The CDR3 consists of 15 residues. The CDR3 spells CASSLTSGRYNEQFF. In DNA, the CDR3 is TGTGCCAGCAGCTTAACTAGCGGCAGGTACAATGAGCAGTTCTTC.

The gene calls are TRBV18 and TRBJ1-4, with 10 bases matching TRBD1. Losses at the gene ends were 1 base for V and 5 bases for J; bases not matched to a gene: 10. The CDR3 is made up of 18 amino acids. Germline lookup yields CDR1 KGHSH and CDR2 LQKENI. The CDR3 sequence is CASSPLILGTGENEKLFF. Here the CDR3 DNA reads TGTGCCAGCTCACCACTCATACTTGGGACAGGGGAAAATGAAAAACTGTTTTTT. The complete variable domain, with remaining parts taken from reference TRBV18 and TRBJ1-4, reads NAGVMQNPRHLVRRRGQEARLRCSPMKGHSHVYWYRQLPEEGLKFMVYLQKENIIDESGMPKERFSAEFPKEGPSILRIQQVVRGDSAAYFCASSPLILGTGENEKLFFGSGTQLSVL.

This clone was seen once. An end of the junction differs from the germline gene, which may be a read error. The rearrangement joins TRBV30 to TRBJ1-1, with TRBD1 as a possible D gene (5 bases). The CDR3 sequence is 18 residues long. Germline V gene data show CDR1 as GTSNPN and CDR2 as SVGIG (reference sequence). CDR3 amino acids: CAWSFRVGLRVVNTEASF. The CDR3 DNA reads as TGTGCCTGGAGCTTTAGGGTAGGGCTCAGGGTCGTGAACACTGAAGCTTCCTTT.

This rearrangement joins TRBV7-9 to TRBJ2-3; D unclear. V was clipped by 3 bases and J by 2 bases, with 6 bases between them. This CDR3 has 13 residues. Germline-derived CDR1 and CDR2 are SEHNR and FQNEAQ (reference sequence). Written as DNA, the CDR3 is TGTGCCAGCAGCTTGGGCTACACAGATACGCAGTATTTT. Protein: CASSLGYTDTQYF.

The sample holds one count of this clone. The J gene is TRBJ2-2, the V gene TRBV5-1, with 7 bases identical to TRBD2. Germline CDR1 reads SGHRS; CDR2 reads YFSETQ. The V gene end was trimmed by 0 bases and the J gene end by 1 base; junction bases not matched to a gene: 6. The CDR3 totals 17 residues. The CDR3: CASSLGPSGGNTGELFF. The CDR3 DNA reads as TGCGCCAGCAGCTTGGGACCTAGCGGAGGGAACACCGGGGAGCTGTTTTTT.

This clone turned up a few times. The genes are TRBV29-1 and TRBJ1-1; TRBD1 might be the D (5 bases). V lost 6 bases to trimming and J lost 5 bases, with 16 bases between them. The CDR3 has 13 amino acids. The germline CDR1 and CDR2 sequences are SQVTM and ANQGSEA. Written as DNA, the CDR3 is TGCAGCGTGAACAGGAGATTAGGGACTGAAGCTTTCTTT. Residues: CSVNRRLGTEAFF.

This chain connects TRBV10-3 to TRBJ1-2; 10 bases align to TRBD1. Trimming removed 7 bases from V and 7 bases from J; junction bases left unmatched: 12. Germline CDR1 ENHRY, CDR2 SYGVKD. CDR3 length: 15 amino acids. The chain's CDR3 is CAIKGTGDGASGYTF. CDR3 bases: TGTGCCATCAAGGGGACAGGGGATGGGGCTAGTGGCTACACCTTC.

This clone was detected only once. CDR3 sequence: CASQSVNTGELFF. CDR3 DNA sequence: TGTGCCAGCCAATCAGTGAACACCGGGGAGCTGTTTTTT. The chain recombines TRBV11-3 with TRBJ2-2; the D is unclear. This CDR3 comprises 13 residues. Trimming shortened V by 8 bases and J by 1 base, and 8 bases separated the two germline ends. Germline V gene lookup returns CDR1 SGHNT and CDR2 YENEEA.

A word on this clone: Germline and junction disagree at one end, which may indicate a read error. The rearrangement links TRBV20-1 to TRBJ2-7; D is possibly TRBD1 or TRBD2 (5 bases each). Germline lookup yields CDR1 DFQATT and CDR2 SNEGSKA (reference sequence). The CDR3 is 8 amino acids. CDR3 protein: CSAGGKHF. The CDR3 DNA is TGCAGTGCTGGGGGTAAGCACTTC.

V is TRBV6-1 and J is TRBJ2-2; the D gene is possibly TRBD1 (6 bases). Trimming pared 7 bases from V and 7 bases from J, leaving 13 bases between. This CDR3 region has 13 residues. Germline V CDR1 and CDR2: MNHNS, SASEGT. The CDR3 region is CASTPGAGGELFF. The CDR3 DNA is TGTGCCAGCACCCCAGGGGCGGGCGGGGAGCTGTTTTTT.

The table lists this clone with a count of one. The CDR3 bases are TGTGCCAGCAGTTTCCCTTCCCGGGACAAAAACATTCAGTACTTC. It codes for CASSFPSRDKNIQYF. V is TRBV28 and J is TRBJ2-4; D possibly corresponds to TRBD2 (5 bases). Trimming took off 3 bases at V and 3 bases at J, with 12 bases between the two ends. Germline CDR1 is MDHEN and CDR2 is SYDVKM. CDR3 length: 15 residues.